The 2 T cell receptor beta chains below were found in one sample sequenced in a study of blood T cells in healthy people across ages. Sample-barcoded 5' priming and a J-beta primer mix drove a second PCR of 7 to 11 cycles. Via MiXCR, TCRdb re-called the 5' RACE reads, giving one row per CDR3 protein. The table includes roughly 700,000 distinct CDR3 sequences, approximately 25% detected once. The sample was also reused in another study, on T cells of mothers and their children.

Source material: blood. Receptors were obtained from a boy younger than 18 in good health.

This clonotype was seen a handful of times. The chain carries TRBV29-1 and TRBJ1-3; unclear D gene. The CDR3 is 13 residues long. The V and J ends lost 4 bases and 1 base respectively, with 8 bases between them. Germline CDR1 reads SQVTM; CDR2 reads ANQGSEA. CDR3 in amino acids: CSVVVDSGNTIYF. DNA of the CDR3: TGCAGCGTTGTAGTAGATTCTGGAAACACCATATATTTT.

A few counts support this clonotype. The chain joins TRBV19 to TRBJ2-5; D tentatively fits TRBD1 or TRBD2 (5 bases each). Germline V lookup: CDR1 LNHDA, CDR2 SQIVND (reference sequence). The CDR3 runs 15 residues. Trimming left V 6 bases short and J 1 base short, with 15 bases between. The CDR3 loop is CASSARDASQETQYF. The CDR3, as DNA: TGTGCCAGTAGCGCCCGGGACGCCTCCCAAGAGACCCAGTACTTC.